Listed below are T cell receptor beta chains from one sample, sequenced in a study of Graves' ophthalmopathy and Graves' hyperthyroidism. One entry per CDR3 protein results from TCRdb running MiXCR on the multiplex PCR reads. The profile shows almost 750,000 distinct CDR3 sequences, around 40% of them singletons. The sequenced sample consisted of peripheral blood. Every receptor here comes from an adult man with Graves' ophthalmopathy. Each CDR3 is given with its conserved first and last residue. Fields, in order: clone size, V gene, J gene, D gene, CDR3 protein, CDR3 DNA. The D gene is left open where the match is weak. Some rows mark clone size as missing; the rest say once, few, many or name a class of expanded clone.

many	TRBV10-3	TRBJ2-7	TRBD1	CAISSGTGSNEQYF	TGTGCCATCAGCTCCGGGACAGGGAGCAACGAGCAGTACTTC
few	TRBV9	TRBJ1-1	-	CASSVDLGSEAFF	TGTGCCAGCAGCGTCGACCTTGGATCTGAAGCTTTCTTT
few	TRBV11-2	TRBJ2-7	-	CASSLSDSTYEQYF	TGTGCCAGCAGCTTATCGGACAGTACCTACGAGCAGTACTTC
many	TRBV9	TRBJ2-7	-	CASSHSTGSYEQYF	TGTGCCAGCAGTCACTCGACAGGCTCCTACGAGCAGTACTTC
many	TRBV9	TRBJ1-3	-	CASSVAGTWGNTIYF	TGTGCCAGCAGCGTAGCCGGGACGTGGGGAAACACCATATATTTT
-	TRBV20-1	TRBJ2-7	TRBD1	CSATEVAGGYEQYF	TGCAGTGCTACCGAGGTGGCAGGGGGCTACGAGCAGTACTTC
many	TRBV10-3	TRBJ2-2	TRBD1	CAISPDRGNTGELFF	TGTGCCATCAGTCCGGACAGGGGGAACACCGGGGAGCTGTTTTTT
many	TRBV29-1	TRBJ1-3	-	CSVEDLSFSGNTIYF	TGCAGCGTTGAAGATCTAAGTTTCTCTGGAAACACCATATATTTT
many	TRBV7-9	TRBJ1-4	-	CASNPSANNEKLFF	TGTGCCAGCAACCCAAGCGCGAATAATGAAAAACTGTTTTTT
few	TRBV14	TRBJ1-1	-	CASRPAGGGTEAFF	TGTGCCAGCAGGCCGGCTGGGGGCGGAACTGAAGCTTTCTTT
few	TRBV29-1	TRBJ2-3	TRBD2	CSADGGGNTDTQYF	TGCAGCGCCGATGGGGGGGGGAACACAGATACGCAGTATTTT
-	TRBV20-1	TRBJ2-7	TRBD2	CSASPGTSGLEQYF	TGCAGTGCTAGCCCCGGGACTAGCGGATTGGAGCAGTACTTC
-	TRBV12-3/TRBV12-4	TRBJ2-7	TRBD2	CASTPAAGDYEQYF	TGTGCCAGCACCCCCGCAGCGGGAGATTACGAGCAGTACTTC
-	TRBV30	TRBJ1-1	-	CAWSVLSRNTEAFF	TGTGCCTGGAGTGTACTGTCCAGGAACACTGAAGCTTTCTTT
many	TRBV10-3	TRBJ1-5	TRBD1	CAISETLQGDQPQHF	TGTGCCATCAGTGAAACTTTGCAGGGGGATCAGCCCCAGCATTTT
many	TRBV2	TRBJ2-7	-	CASGRGGPTGEQYF	TGTGCCAGCGGCCGCGGGGGGCCGACAGGGGAGCAGTACTTC
-	TRBV2	TRBJ2-7	TRBD2	CASSETAGGAYEQYF	TGTGCCAGCAGTGAAACGGCGGGAGGGGCCTACGAGCAGTACTTC
many	TRBV10-3	TRBJ1-1	TRBD1	CAITRTGGNTEAFF	TGTGCCATCACTCGGACAGGCGGGAACACTGAAGCTTTCTTT
-	TRBV2	TRBJ1-2	TRBD1	CASSTNRGTAYGYTF	TGTGCCAGCAGTACCAACAGAGGGACAGCCTATGGCTACACCTTC
-	TRBV7-2	TRBJ1-1	-	CASSLGGVRFTEAFF	TGTGCCAGCAGCTTAGGAGGGGTAAGGTTCACTGAAGCTTTCTTT
many	TRBV2	TRBJ2-5	TRBD2	CASSDYSGIETQYF	TGTGCCAGCAGTGACTATAGCGGGATCGAGACCCAGTACTTC
-	TRBV7-9	TRBJ2-6	-	CASSPSTGFTSGANVLTF	TGTGCCAGCAGCCCGTCGACAGGTTTCACCTCTGGGGCCAACGTCCTGACTTTC
few	TRBV7-9	TRBJ1-1	TRBD1	CASSATGLSTEAFF	TGTGCCAGCAGTGCGACAGGGTTGAGCACTGAAGCTTTCTTT
-	TRBV29-1	TRBJ1-1	-	CSVVGGRRQGAGAFF	TGCAGCGTAGTTGGGGGGAGGAGGCAGGGAGCTGGAGCTTTCTTT
many	TRBV7-9	TRBJ1-1	TRBD1	CASRQGANTEAFF	TGTGCCAGCAGACAGGGGGCGAACACTGAAGCTTTCTTT
few	TRBV19	TRBJ1-1	-	CASSIRHRNTEAFF	TGTGCCAGTAGTATTAGACACAGAAACACTGAAGCTTTCTTT
few	TRBV19	TRBJ1-4	-	CASSRVHGDEKLFF	TGTGCCAGTAGCAGAGTCCACGGGGACGAAAAACTGTTTTTT
many	TRBV24-1	TRBJ2-7	-	CATAGPAYEQYF	TGTGCCACGGCAGGCCCGGCCTACGAGCAGTACTTC
-	TRBV29-1	TRBJ2-3	-	CSVDRRSTDTQYF	TGCAGCGTTGACCGCCGTTCCACAGATACGCAGTATTTT
many	TRBV15	TRBJ2-7	TRBD2	CATSRDQGLAGTYEQYF	TGTGCCACCAGCAGAGATCAGGGACTAGCGGGCACCTACGAGCAGTACTTC
many	TRBV5-4	TRBJ2-5	TRBD1	CASSLGTGGQETQYF	TGTGCCAGCAGCTTAGGGACAGGGGGCCAAGAGACCCAGTACTTC
-	TRBV29-1	TRBJ1-2	TRBD1	CSVEQGAGFGYTF	TGCAGCGTTGAACAGGGGGCTGGTTTTGGCTACACCTTC
-	TRBV2	TRBJ2-1	-	CASVGGSYNEQFF	TGTGCCAGTGTGGGCGGCTCCTACAATGAGCAGTTCTTC
few	TRBV7-2	TRBJ1-5	TRBD1	CASSYGTGEYSNQPQHF	TGTGCCAGCAGCTACGGGACAGGCGAGTATAGCAATCAGCCCCAGCATTTT
few	TRBV29-1	TRBJ2-7	-	CSVDSPLGEQYF	TGCAGCGTTGACTCACCTCTTGGCGAGCAGTACTTC
few	TRBV6-6	TRBJ1-5	-	CASSTRSQPQHF	TGTGCCAGCAGCACGCGAAGTCAGCCCCAGCATTTT
-	TRBV15	TRBJ2-5	-	CATSRDYGGTQYF	TGTGCCACCAGCAGAGATTATGGGGGGACCCAGTACTTC
-	TRBV19	TRBJ2-7	-	CASSFSVIDEQYF	TGTGCCAGTAGTTTCTCGGTAATAGACGAGCAGTACTTC
-	TRBV15	TRBJ2-2	-	CATSRDPAGELFF	TGTGCCACCAGCAGAGATCCGGCAGGGGAGCTGTTTTTT
-	TRBV29-1	TRBJ2-5	-	CSVSGGYQETQYF	TGCAGCGTTAGTGGGGGGTACCAAGAGACCCAGTACTTC
-	TRBV25-1	TRBJ1-1	-	CASVDLGSTEAFF	TGTGCCTCCGTAGATCTAGGGTCCACTGAAGCTTTCTTT
many	TRBV7-2	TRBJ1-2	TRBD1	CASSMDRGQGGYTF	TGTGCCAGCAGCATGGACAGGGGGCAGGGTGGCTACACCTTC
once	TRBV10-2	TRBJ1-2	-	CASSRSREERGYTF	TGCGCCAGCAGTAGGAGTAGGGAAGAAAGAGGCTACACCTTC
few	TRBV15	TRBJ1-2	-	CATSRGTADYGYTF	TGTGCCACCAGCAGAGGGACAGCCGACTATGGCTACACCTTC
-	TRBV5-5	TRBJ1-2	TRBD1	CASSSDRIGYGYTF	TGTGCCAGCAGTTCGGACAGGATCGGGTATGGCTACACCTTC
-	TRBV20-1	TRBJ2-2	-	CSARDIGRGTGELFF	TGCAGTGCTAGAGATATCGGTCGGGGCACCGGGGAGCTGTTTTTT
many	TRBV5-1	TRBJ1-2	-	CASSLPESDSDGYTF	TGCGCCAGCAGCTTGCCTGAGTCTGATTCAGATGGCTACACCTTC
few	TRBV20-1	TRBJ2-7	TRBD2	CSARDPAGSSYEQYF	TGCAGTGCTAGGGATCCAGCGGGAAGCTCCTACGAGCAGTACTTC
few	TRBV5-4	TRBJ1-4	TRBD1	CASSLTRQGRDEKLFF	TGTGCCAGCAGCCTCACTAGACAGGGCAGGGATGAAAAACTGTTTTTT
-	TRBV7-3	TRBJ1-1	-	CASSWTPGGGTEAFF	TGTGCCAGCAGCTGGACCCCGGGGGGCGGCACTGAAGCTTTCTTT
few	TRBV19	TRBJ2-6	-	CASSIRSGSGANVLTF	TGTGCCAGTAGTATCAGGTCGGGATCTGGGGCCAACGTCCTGACTTTC
many	TRBV29-1	TRBJ2-7	TRBD1	CSARTGFSYEQYF	TGCAGCGCTCGGACAGGGTTCTCCTACGAGCAGTACTTC
-	TRBV10-2	TRBJ2-5	TRBD1	CASKTGGGTQYF	TGCGCCAGCAAGACAGGGGGAGGGACCCAGTACTTC
-	TRBV9	TRBJ2-6	-	CASSVDPGKGTEAF	TGTGCCAGCAGCGTAGACCCGGGAAAGGGCACTGAAGCTTTC
many	TRBV7-2	TRBJ1-6	TRBD1	CASRRDRENSPLHF	TGTGCCAGCAGACGGGACAGGGAGAATTCACCCCTCCACTTT
many	TRBV29-1	TRBJ2-6	-	CSVESTGGGSVSGANVLTF	TGCAGCGTGGAATCGACGGGAGGGGGCTCAGTCTCTGGGGCCAACGTCCTGACTTTC
many	TRBV7-9	TRBJ2-5	-	CASSFQEAQYF	TGTGCCAGCAGCTTCCAAGAGGCCCAGTACTTC